Sequencing of this T cell receptor beta chain was carried out in a study of T cell responses to AZD1222 COVID-19 vaccine. Overall study context: Pooled in the analysis were second doses at about 4 or about 12 weeks.

CDR3 length: 16 amino acids. Trimming stripped 3 bases from V and 8 bases from J, with 21 bases between. Looked up from germline, CDR1 is SGDLS and CDR2 is YYNGEE. Produced via immunoSEQ multiplex PCR; TCRdb's table is partial and in-frame only. The sample includes about 100,000 clones, more than 75% of them seen just once. On this clone: Its antigen is unidentified.

General observations from the study: Vaccination with two AZD1222 doses was followed by a rise in Spike-specific TCR breadth and depth.

This sequence originates from an adult in good health. This sequence joins TRBV9 and TRBJ1-3, with a tentative D call TRBD1 (5 bases). Source: peripheral blood, taken on day 0 of AZD1222 vaccination. The CDR3 DNA is TGTGCCAGCAGCGCGGGGGGACGGGGGAGCGGAGACACCATATATTTT. Its translation is CASSAGGRGSGDTIYF.